This TCR beta chain is from a study of T-cell reconstitution after alpha-beta-depleted transplantation in children. Germline V gene sequence: CDR1 LGHNA, CDR2 YSLEER. The CDR3 spans 15 residues. Trimming removed 4 bases from V and 4 bases from J; junction bases left unmatched: 5. This clonotype was picked up many times. TCRbeta library construction was performed incorporating unique molecular identifiers. MiXCR, applied by TCRdb to the PCR reads, yields one record per CDR3 protein. The data contain hundreds of thousands of distinct CDR3 sequences, around 9.6% of them singletons. The receptor comes from a human donor who donated a stem cell graft to a child with acute lymphoblastic leukemia. The genes are TRBV4-3 and TRBJ2-1, with 9 bases aligning to TRBD2. The sample was PBMCs from the stem cell graft donor, taken from the stem cell graft. The CDR3 loop is CASSRGLASYNEQFF. CDR3 in DNA: TGCGCCAGCAGCCGAGGACTAGCGTCATACAATGAGCAGTTCTTC.